This entry lists 7 T cell receptor beta chains sequenced from one sample in a study of spatial heterogeneity in lung cancer. Via MiXCR, TCRdb re-called the 5' RACE reads, giving one row per CDR3 protein. Of 990 or so distinct CDR3 sequences in the sample, roughly 70% are singletons; the top ten hold 6.5% to 8%. The time point is: sample taken at primary tumor resection. Tumor, nontumor lung or frozen PBMC supplied whole RNA that was sequenced unsorted. The sample was PBMCs, taken at surgery. The receptor source for this set is a male donor with early-stage non-small cell lung cancer.

A note on this clonotype: This beta chain came through as a stray read in a library set up for alpha chains, and its size says little. This chain uses TRBV11-3 with TRBJ2-7, with D unclear. This CDR3 spans 11 amino acids. V gave up 6 bases and J gave up 5 bases, with 8 bases separating them. Germline V gene data show CDR1 as SGHNT and CDR2 as YENEEA. The CDR3 here is CASSQEHEQYF. The CDR3 DNA reads TGTGCCAGCAGTCAAGAACACGAGCAGTACTTC.

Notes on this clonotype: Found in a library prepared for alpha chains, this beta chain is an off-target read, and its abundance has little meaning. The chain has TRBV11-3 and TRBJ2-3; TRBD2 aligns across 8 bases. Germline trimming cut 3 bases from V and 3 bases from J; bases unmatched to any gene: 14. Germline V lookup: CDR1 SGHNT, CDR2 YENEEA. This CDR3 comprises 18 residues. The CDR3 DNA sequence: TGTGCCAGCAGCTTTGGGACTAGTGGGGGGGCCGGAACAGATACGCAGTATTTT. The encoded protein is CASSFGTSGGAGTDTQYF.

On this clonotype: This beta chain is off target for a library built for alpha chains, so its abundance means little. The gene calls are TRBV4-2 and TRBJ2-1; 8 bases line up with TRBD2. CDR3 length: 14 residues. Germline CDR1 is LGHNA and CDR2 is YNFKEQ. Trimming at V came to 4 bases and at J to 7 bases, leaving 6 bases not matched to a gene. CDR3 amino acids: CASSPVGRVNEQFF. CDR3 DNA: TGTGCCAGCAGCCCCGTCGGGAGGGTTAATGAGCAGTTCTTC.

With respect to this clonotype: The library was built for alpha chains, so this beta chain is an off-target read and its size means little. The chain joins TRBV29-1 to TRBJ1-2, with TRBD1 identical over 7 bases. Trimming at V came to 6 bases and at J to 5 bases, leaving 12 bases not matched to a gene. This CDR3 spans 14 amino acids. Germline V gives CDR1 SQVTM, CDR2 ANQGSEA. CDR3 nucleotide sequence: TGCAGCGTATTATCCTCCGGGACAGATTATGGCTACACCTTC. Protein product: CSVLSSGTDYGYTF.

This clonotype was counted only a few times. Found in a library prepared for alpha chains, this beta chain is an off-target read, and its abundance has little meaning. The chain recombines TRBV15 with TRBJ2-5; D is unclear. The CDR3 runs to 16 residues. Looked up from germline, CDR1 is LNHNV and CDR2 is YYDKDF (reference sequence). V gave up 3 bases and J gave up 5 bases, with 19 bases separating them. The CDR3 sequence: CATSSDPVLGLETQYF. CDR3 DNA: TGTGCCACCAGCAGTGACCCAGTTCTAGGGCTGGAGACCCAGTACTTC.

This clonotype came up once. In a library made to pick up alpha chains, this beta chain is a stray read with a size that means little. The rearrangement joins TRBV2 to TRBJ2-2; 14 bases agree with TRBD2. This CDR3 has 17 amino acids. J lost 4 bases, V lost 6 bases, and 7 bases had no gene match. CDR1 SNHLY and CDR2 FYNNEI come from the germline V gene. The DNA of the CDR3 is TGTGCCAGCAGGGGGACTAGCGGGAGCTTTGTCACCGGGGAGCTGTTTTTT. Translated, it gives CASRGTSGSFVTGELFF.

Concerning this clonotype itself: The library was prepared for alpha chains; this beta chain is a stray read, so its frequency means little. The CDR3 spells CASSYFPDSYEQYF. The CDR3 bases are TGTGCCAGCAGTTACTTCCCTGACAGCTACGAGCAGTACTTC. The gene calls are TRBV6-6 and TRBJ2-7; maybe TRBD1 (5 bases). The ends were cut back, 1 base at V and 3 bases at J, with 10 bases in the middle. The germline gives CDR1 MNHNY, CDR2 SVGAGI (reference sequence). The CDR3 totals 14 residues.